What follows is one T cell receptor beta chain and its context. Its recognized antigen is unknown. No base quality information exists; no much larger clone differs at one position. Donors were healthy HIV-negative adults with no recently reported acute infections or vaccinations. Only Caucasian adults living in Nashville, Tennessee, USA were represented among the donors. For unsorted samples, approximately 81 million PBMCs were counted, and genomic DNA was extracted using the QIAamp DNA Blood Mini kit. Blood was collected by leukapheresis, and PBMCs were isolated by Ficoll-Histopaque density gradient centrifugation and then cryopreserved in liquid nitrogen vapor phase. The germline V gene specifies SGHRS as CDR1 and YFSETQ as CDR2. The CDR3 holds 16 amino acids from the cysteine to the phenylalanine. This entry keeps only the CDR3 DNA: 48 bases, framed from base 1. V loses 1 base of germline sequence and J loses 4 bases, and the interval between the two ends is 17 bases.

This sample was taken from a study of shared clonotypes between healthy human individuals (dated by TCRdb to the early 2020s). Broadly, across the study: The cohort included three men and a couple of women between 18 and 49 years of age. To estimate repertoire size and how much clonotypes are shared between individuals, the study performed deep sequencing of blood TCR repertoires from five healthy adults. Different laboratories and diverse techniques were used to prepare libraries and sequence TCR repertoires, to increase sequencing depth and limit assay-specific biases. Each donor's leukapheresis produced roughly between roughly 0.85 and 9.5 billion PBMCs.

Study-wide conclusions, independent of this receptor: Pairwise subsampling led to the expectation that sequencing depth would affect the degree of clonotype sharing among donors. The small number of donors limited the genetic and exposure-history diversity represented. Sampling was limited to blood, and TCR repertoires in tissue likely differ from TCR repertoires in blood.

Using the deep immunoSEQ assay, multiplex PCR amplified TCR CDR3 regions from genomic DNA. Extracted genomic DNA from each cell subset was spread evenly across all wells of several immunoSEQ 96-well plates, with each plate serving as a replicate. For unsorted PBMC, each replicate PCR was loaded with approximately 0.3 ug genomic DNA, equivalent to 30,000 or so T cell genomes. Unsorted PBMC genomic DNA was sequenced across ten immunoSEQ deep assay plates. The purified libraries were quantified using a Qubit 3.0 fluorometer, sized with a Bioanalyzer 2100, and then quantified again using the KAPA Library Quantification kit. A separate single-read 150-cycle Illumina NextSeq 550 flow cell was used to sequence each immunoSEQ 96-well plate. In the authors' own workflow: Because only junctional sequences without quality scores were contained in the immunoSEQ output, filtering matching that applied to full-length reads could not be performed. To assign V/J genes and CDR3, sequences were annotated using PyIR, a Python wrapper for IgBLAST v1.9, with IMGT germline references. Reads were removed for weak V/J assignments (E-value above 1e-6), missing CDR3, stop codons, out-of-frame junctions, or ambiguous translated residues. V3J clonotypes were defined as sequences sharing the same inferred V gene, J gene, and CDR3 amino acid sequence. Percentage overlap between repertoires was calculated by dividing the number of shared unique clonotypes by the size of the smaller repertoire. Repertoire richness was assessed with RTK rarefaction, the Chao1 estimator, and Recon v2.1 estimates of unobserved clonotypes. The table was pulled from immuneACCESS by TCRdb, which kept in-frame rearrangements only. Such tables lose some clones; where checked, under half of the loss comes from unresolved V genes, and the rest has no known cause. The V and J calls and clone size were taken over from that table, and D and trimming were inferred from the DNA. This sample has hundreds of thousands of clones in its table, and just over 75% of those were observed once. The ten largest account for about 11% of the sample.

Sample: PBMCs. This TCR came from a woman in her thirties or forties in good health. Some clones in this sample may be carry-over from other donors' samples. The rearrangement joined TRBV5-1 to TRBJ1-2, with the D gene call left open. The DNA sequence is given as TGCGCCAGCAGCTTGTTCGGCGGATCCCCCCCCTATGGCTACACCTTC. This yields the protein CASSLFGGSPPYGYTF. With all but the CDR3 taken from the reference TRBV5-1 and TRBJ1-2 genes, the full variable domain is: KAGVTQTPRYLIKTRGQQVTLSCSPISGHRSVSWYQQTPGQGLQFLFEYFSETQRNKGNFPGRFSGRQFSNSRSEMNVSTLELGDSALYLCASSLFGGSPPYGYTFGSGTRLTVV.